These 11 T cell receptor beta chains share one sample of origin, sequenced in a study of control samples from healthy donors and cancer patients. This table comes from immunoSEQ multiplex PCR, and its TCRdb copy is limited to in-frame clones, with some not included. The sample shows 70,000 to 85,000 clones, roughly 82% of them seen only once. Sequenced: PBMCs. These receptors came from a man in his 60s with head and neck cancer.

Points on this clone: A read error may account for a junction end that differs from germline. The chain recombines TRBV5-1 with TRBJ2-3, with D perhaps matching TRBD1 (5 bases). CDR3 size: 14 residues. CDR1 and CDR2 (germline): SGHRS, YFSETQ. CDR3 sequence: CASSLAGNTDTQYF. The CDR3, as DNA: TGCGCCAGCAGTTTGGCAGGGAACACAGATACGCAGTATTTT.

This clone was seen a single time. This chain uses TRBV18 with TRBJ2-7; D assignment may be TRBD1 or TRBD2 (5 bases each). The CDR3 sequence is 15 residues long. Germline V gives CDR1 KGHSH, CDR2 LQKENI. Trimming took off 6 bases at V and 0 bases at J, with 15 bases between the two ends. The CDR3 DNA sequence: TGTGCCAGCTCTCTACTAGGGGAAGGCTCCTACGAGCAGTACTTC. This sequence encodes CASSLLGEGSYEQYF.

Worth noting for this clone: The sample carries other DNA sequences with the same CDR3. The chain combines TRBV5-1 with TRBJ2-2; 9 bases are a match to TRBD1. Losses at the gene ends were 1 base for V and 4 bases for J; bases not matched to a gene: 2. Germline V lookup: CDR1 SGHRS, CDR2 YFSETQ. This CDR3 region has 15 residues. The CDR3 DNA is TGCGCCAGCAGCTTGTCGACAGGGGGCACCGGGGAGCTGTTTTTT. It translates to CASSLSTGGTGELFF.

The CDR3 protein is CASSIAGRYGYTF. CDR3 coding DNA: TGTGCCAGTAGTATAGCGGGGCGCTATGGCTACACCTTC. The chain joins TRBV19 to TRBJ1-2; tentative D call: TRBD1 (5 bases). This CDR3 is built from 13 residues. The ends were cut back, 1 base at V and 4 bases at J, with 7 bases in the middle. The germline CDR1 and CDR2 sequences are LNHDA and SQIVND (reference sequence).

The J gene is TRBJ2-1, the V gene TRBV6-6, with 10 bases matching TRBD2. The V segment lost 5 bases and the J segment 6 bases; nucleotides outside the gene matches: 10. The CDR3 spans 16 residues. From germline, CDR1 is MNHNY and CDR2 SVGAGI (reference sequence). The CDR3 sequence: CASSRLAGVGGNEQFF. The CDR3 nucleotides are TGTGCCAGCAGTCGGCTAGCGGGAGTTGGCGGCAATGAGCAGTTCTTC.

CDR3 bases: TGCGCCAGCAGCTCGGACGGACGGGAGAGGACTGAAGCTTTCTTT. Translated, it gives CASSSDGRERTEAFF. The chain links TRBV5-1 to TRBJ1-1; D call uncertain. Germline V CDR1 and CDR2: SGHRS, YFSETQ. The CDR3 runs to 15 residues. V lost 3 bases, J lost 5 bases, and 17 bases lay in between.

The chain uses TRBV24-1 and TRBJ2-7, with unresolved D. The germline V and J ends were trimmed by 5 bases and 1 base, with 11 bases remaining between them. Germline V gene data show CDR1 as KGHDR and CDR2 as SFDVKD. The CDR3 consists of 14 residues. This CDR3 reads CATSGIQRSYEQYF. The CDR3 DNA follows: TGTGCCACCAGTGGCATACAGCGATCCTACGAGCAGTACTTC.

The chain couples TRBV11-2 to TRBJ2-1; 7 nucleotides align to TRBD2. The germline gives CDR1 SGHAT, CDR2 FQNNGV. There are 16 residues in the CDR3. The ends lost 4 bases at V and 9 bases at J; junction bases unmatched: 15. CDR3: CASSSRTGGGWVEQFF. CDR3 DNA: TGTGCCAGCAGCTCCCGGACCGGGGGAGGGTGGGTTGAGCAGTTCTTC.

The sample holds one count of this clone. The rearrangement joins TRBV4-1 to TRBJ1-5, with 10 bases lining up with TRBD1. This CDR3 contains 16 residues. The V segment lost 3 bases and the J segment 6 bases; nucleotides outside the gene matches: 8. Germline loops: CDR1 MGHRA, CDR2 YSYEKL. This chain's CDR3 is CASSQGGTGVRQPQHF. The CDR3, as DNA: TGCGCCAGCAGCCAGGGAGGGACAGGGGTTCGTCAGCCCCAGCATTTT.

V gene TRBV3-1 (or the pseudogene TRBV3-2) combines with J gene TRBJ2-6, with D perhaps matching TRBD1 (6 bases). This CDR3 has 18 amino acids. Between the trimmed V and J ends, which lost 4 bases and 0 bases, there was a span of 16 bases. Germline-derived CDR1 and CDR2 are LGHDT and YNNKEL (reference sequence). CDR3 protein: CASSRNPQGSSGANVLTF. The DNA for the CDR3 is TGTGCCAGCAGCCGCAACCCTCAGGGGAGCTCTGGGGCCAACGTCCTGACTTTC.

This clone was seen a single time. One junction end does not reproduce the germline sequence, and a read error may be involved. The chain has TRBV6-5 and TRBJ2-7, with 8 bases aligning to TRBD2. Germline V CDR1 and CDR2: MNHEY, SVGAGI. This CDR3 region has 14 residues. The CDR3 is CASRRGVASHEQYF. CDR3 coding DNA: TGTGCCAGCAGGCGGGGGGTAGCCTCCCACGAGCAGTACTTC.